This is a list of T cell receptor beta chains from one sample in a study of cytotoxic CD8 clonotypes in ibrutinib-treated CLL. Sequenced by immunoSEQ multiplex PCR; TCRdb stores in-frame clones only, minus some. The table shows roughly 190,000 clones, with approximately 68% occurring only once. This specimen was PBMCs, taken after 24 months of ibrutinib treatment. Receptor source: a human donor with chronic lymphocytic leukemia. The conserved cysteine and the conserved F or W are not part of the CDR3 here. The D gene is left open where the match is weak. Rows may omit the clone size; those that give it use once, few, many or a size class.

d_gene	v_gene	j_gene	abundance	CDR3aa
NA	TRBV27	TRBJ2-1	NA	ASSLSGVGEQF
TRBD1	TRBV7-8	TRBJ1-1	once	ASRTGGGTEAF
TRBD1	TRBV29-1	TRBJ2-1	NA	SVDLPGQGYNEQF
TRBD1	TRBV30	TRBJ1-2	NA	AWSIDQGENYGYT
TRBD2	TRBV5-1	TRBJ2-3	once	ASSLEASGTRTDTQY
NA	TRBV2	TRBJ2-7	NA	ASSETGLEFLYEQY
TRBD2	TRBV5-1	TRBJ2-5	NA	ASSLIAGGAETQY
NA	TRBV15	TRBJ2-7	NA	ATSATSSYEQY
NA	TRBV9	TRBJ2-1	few	ASSSGPPNEQF
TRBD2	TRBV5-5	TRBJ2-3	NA	ASSQGLAESTDTQY
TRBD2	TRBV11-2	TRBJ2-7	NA	ASSRTGGHPYEQY
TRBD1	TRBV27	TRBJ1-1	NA	ASSFRGGTEAF
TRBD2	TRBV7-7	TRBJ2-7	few	ASSPTSGSYEQY
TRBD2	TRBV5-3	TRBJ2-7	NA	ARSLQGGRVYEQY
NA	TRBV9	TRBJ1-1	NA	ASSVVQGNTEAF
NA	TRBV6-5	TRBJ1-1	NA	ASSGSGNTEAF
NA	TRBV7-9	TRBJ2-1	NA	ASSPTNFHYNEQF
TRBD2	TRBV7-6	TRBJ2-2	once	ASSYSGRELF
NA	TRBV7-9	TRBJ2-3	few	ASRTGLVTDTQY
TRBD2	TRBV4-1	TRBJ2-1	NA	ASSQSGRADGEQF
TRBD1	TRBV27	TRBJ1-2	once	ASSPIDRGPYGYT
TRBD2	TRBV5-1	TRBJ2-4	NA	ASSLSRGLAGGMAKNIQY
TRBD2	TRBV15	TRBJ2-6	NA	ATSRDRGRGGSGANVLT
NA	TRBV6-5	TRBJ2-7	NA	ASSESGGAVY
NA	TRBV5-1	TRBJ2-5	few	ASSLAGVSY
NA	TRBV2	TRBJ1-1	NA	ASSELGGDTEAF
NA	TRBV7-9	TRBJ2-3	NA	ASSRDSTIPTDTQY
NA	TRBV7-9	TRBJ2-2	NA	ASSLTEF
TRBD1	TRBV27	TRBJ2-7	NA	ASRRTGFMEQY
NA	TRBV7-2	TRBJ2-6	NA	ASSLRSGANVLT
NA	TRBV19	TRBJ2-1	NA	ASGLIADEQF
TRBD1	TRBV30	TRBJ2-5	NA	AWSETRGLRSRETQY
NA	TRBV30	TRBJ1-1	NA	AWSGGAIAF
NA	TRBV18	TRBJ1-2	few	ASSPGQKSYGYT
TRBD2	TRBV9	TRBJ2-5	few	ASSATSGRAETQY
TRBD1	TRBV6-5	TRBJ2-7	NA	ASTKDRGKYEQY
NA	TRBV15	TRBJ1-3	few	ATSRERGGNTIY
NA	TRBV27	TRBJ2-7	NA	ASSSIAVGSYEQY
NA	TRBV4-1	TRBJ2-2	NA	ASSHILLSLSPNTGELF
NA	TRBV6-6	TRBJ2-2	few	ASSSGRNTGELF
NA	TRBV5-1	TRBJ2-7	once	ASFGGPTSYEQY
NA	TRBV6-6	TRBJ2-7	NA	ASSPAFVGSSYEQY
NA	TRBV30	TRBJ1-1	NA	AGGDGSTEAF
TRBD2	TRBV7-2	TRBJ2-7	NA	ASSVTSGSSYEQY
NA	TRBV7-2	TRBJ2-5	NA	ASSPRLTGTQY
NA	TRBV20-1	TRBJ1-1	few	SANPGTEAF
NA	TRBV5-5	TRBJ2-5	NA	ASSLRVPQETQY
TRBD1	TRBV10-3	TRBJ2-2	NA	AISQVGQGASGELF
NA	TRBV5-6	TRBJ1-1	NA	ASSLTEGYGNTEAF
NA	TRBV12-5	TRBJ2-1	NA	ASGLVRDRGQLARLAGYNEQF
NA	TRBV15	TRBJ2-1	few	ATSSLTREQF
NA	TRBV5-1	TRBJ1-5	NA	ASSLDRGGQPQH
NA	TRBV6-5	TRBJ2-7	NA	ASSFPSRGINEQY
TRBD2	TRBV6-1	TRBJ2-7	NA	ASQDSGRLGQY
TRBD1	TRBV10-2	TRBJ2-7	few	ASSRGHDEQY
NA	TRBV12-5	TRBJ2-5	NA	ASGSTQGLGETQY
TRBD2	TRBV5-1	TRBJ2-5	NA	ASSITSGSFQETQY
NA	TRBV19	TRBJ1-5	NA	ASSISRQNQPQH
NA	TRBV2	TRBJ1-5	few	ASSDHPTGRNQPQH